The TCR beta chain under discussion was sequenced for a study of beta chain features in type 1 diabetes. Whole-study results and caveats: Fewer insertions but more deletions were seen at VDJ junctions in type 1 diabetes patients. A closer apparent resemblance between naive, central memory and Treg TCRB repertoires was seen in patients than in healthy donors.

The isolated RNA, all of it, was reverse transcribed, so expressed TCRB transcripts were what got sequenced. Data came from immunoSEQ multiplex PCR; TCRdb stores just in-frame clones and leaves some out. Of about 150,000 clones listed, approximately 12% are singletons. Sorting produced populations that all topped 95% purity. There are a few counts of this clone. Antigen unknown. This CDR3 region has 16 residues. V shed 5 bases and J 4 bases; nucleotides not matched to a gene: 17. Looked up from germline, CDR1 is SQVTM and CDR2 is ANQGSEA. Material: central memory CD4+ T cells from blood. The sequence was obtained from a man between 18 and 29 years old in good health. V usage is TRBV29-1 and J usage is TRBJ2-7; 7 positions agree with TRBD2. CDR3 in amino acids: CSVRLRLAAVRYEQYF. DNA for the CDR3: TGCAGCGTTCGTTTACGGCTAGCGGCAGTGCGGTACGAGCAGTACTTC.